This T cell receptor beta chain was sequenced in a study of early T cells in non-severe SARS-CoV-2 infection (dated by TCRdb to about 2021). A note on the overall study: Because TCR sequencing was done on bulk RNA from unsorted whole blood, the alpha and beta chains could not be paired.

Concerning this clonotype: Which antigen it targets is not known. No much larger clone is present one base from it, and per-base qualities are unavailable.

Study-level results and caveats: VDJdb matching was skewed toward anti-spike CD8 responses and likely underestimated virus-specific expansions, missing private and CD4 specificities.

The library was produced with 5' RACE. Instrument used: NextSeq 500. Unique molecular identifiers were attached to individual cDNA molecules in the TCR library protocol so that sequencing error and PCR bias could be corrected. Both TCR alpha and beta chains were sequenced, and tight co-correlation was observed between alpha and beta sequence abundances in each sample. The authors' pipeline ran thus. Decombinator V4 was used to annotate the V gene, J gene and CDR3 of the TCR sequences. Expanded TCRs were defined as changing significantly between any two time points under a Poisson model with p below 0.0001. TCR abundances were normalised to the total number of TCRs sequenced per sample and were expressed as counts per million. VDJdb, accessed 1 November 2021, was searched for CMV, EBV and SARS-CoV-2 annotated TCRs, excluding TCRs annotated for multiple antigens. TCRdb took the public reads, trimmed them with fastp at Q25, ran MiXCR for clone calling and kept in-frame beta chains. Each entry is one CDR3 protein sequence, shown with its most common DNA and genes. For this entry, the V and J calls and clone size follow TCRdb and not the study's own pipeline. The sample table shows some 66,000 distinct CDR3 sequences, and approximately 13% are seen once. The biggest ten clones account for about 8.3% of the sample.

The study was a case-control design nested within a healthcare worker cohort in London, UK, with weekly nasopharyngeal swab PCR tests and blood sampling. Healthcare workers were recruited during the week of the UK lockdown, between 23 and 31 March 2020, and followed weekly for up to 16 weeks. The sequence derives from an adult who was a healthcare worker with PCR-confirmed SARS-CoV-2 infection or an uninfected control (not recorded which). Material for sequencing was whole blood.

This receptor carries the CDR3 CSARAGTSVIQYF. DNA sequence: TGCAGTGCTAGAGCGGGGACTAGCGTCATTCAGTACTTC. Rearrangement joined TRBV20-1 to TRBJ2-4; 10 middle bases align to TRBD2. The germline V gene (reference sequence) gives CDR1 as DFQATT and CDR2 as SNEGSKA. Measured from the cysteine to the phenylalanine, the CDR3 is 13 residues long. Kept here is only the CDR3 DNA, which spans 39 bases and is read in frame from base 1. Compared with germline, V lacks 1 base and J lacks 9 bases; bases without a gene match: 3.